A single sample is the source of the 30 T cell receptor beta chains below, sequenced in a study of Tregs in tolerant kidney transplant recipients. Clones were sequenced by immunoSEQ multiplex PCR, and TCRdb holds only the in-frame ones, with some missing. Of 40,000 to 50,000 clones listed, less than 95% were seen once; the top ten hold 0.55% to 0.75%. The sequenced sample was Tregs from blood. The receptors come from a human donor in good health.

The rearrangement joins TRBV7-8 to TRBJ2-3; D is uncertain. CDR1 and CDR2 from the germline V gene are SGHVS and FQNEAQ. The ends were cut back, 3 bases at V and 0 bases at J, with 4 bases in the middle. The CDR3 sequence is 13 residues long. DNA for the CDR3: TGTGCCAGCAGCTTCTCTAGCACAGATACGCAGTATTTT. Protein sequence: CASSFSSTDTQYF.

The chain couples TRBV5-6 to TRBJ2-1, with a weak D call TRBD1 (5 bases). This CDR3 has 14 residues. Trimming removed 0 bases from V and 5 bases from J, with 9 bases in between. Germline loops: CDR1 SGHDT, CDR2 YYEEEE. The CDR3 reads CASSLGQLNNEQFF. The CDR3 region has the DNA TGTGCCAGCAGCTTGGGACAGCTAAACAATGAGCAGTTCTTC.

This chain connects TRBV5-1 to TRBJ2-2; 10 bases match TRBD2. This CDR3 comprises 17 residues. Germline V gene data show CDR1 as SGHRS and CDR2 as YFSETQ. Trimming cost V 1 base and J 7 bases; bases outside gene matches: 10. CDR3 amino acids: CASSLTTGWTSGGELFF. Written as DNA, the CDR3 is TGCGCCAGCAGCTTGACTACAGGGTGGACTAGCGGCGGGGAGCTGTTTTTT.

The genes are TRBV5-1 and TRBJ1-6, with D possibly being TRBD1 (6 bases). The CDR3 spans 14 residues. V lost 2 bases, J lost 8 bases, and 11 bases lay in between. Germline CDR1 reads SGHRS; CDR2 reads YFSETQ. The DNA of the CDR3 is TGCGCCAGCAGCTTAGGGGCAGGGGATTCACCCCTCCACTTT. Translated: CASSLGAGDSPLHF.

Turning to this clone: The identical CDR3 is also encoded by other nucleotide sequences in the sample. This chain joins TRBV5-1 and TRBJ1-1, with D uncertain. The CDR3 totals 13 residues. Germline CDR1 reads SGHRS; CDR2 reads YFSETQ. Deletions cut 1 base from V and 2 bases from J, with 6 bases between. This CDR3 reads CASSLLGNTEAFF. Written as DNA, the CDR3 is TGCGCCAGCAGCTTGTTGGGCAACACTGAAGCTTTCTTT.

This chain links TRBV7-9 with TRBJ2-7, with no clear D. This CDR3 comprises 16 residues. CDR1 is SEHNR and CDR2 is FQNEAQ in the germline V gene (reference sequence). Trimming removed 3 bases from V and 0 bases from J, with 15 bases in between. The CDR3 DNA reads as TGTGCCAGCAGCTTTGTGACCCATCACGTCTCCTACGAGCAGTACTTC. It is translated as CASSFVTHHVSYEQYF.

J is TRBJ1-4 and V is TRBV27, with 9 bases lining up with TRBD1. The CDR3 covers 15 residues. Germline V gives CDR1 MNHEY, CDR2 SMNVEV (reference sequence). The trim removed 4 bases at V and 3 bases at J, leaving 3 bases unmatched. The CDR3 coding sequence is TGTGCCAGCAGTTCCGACAGGGGGGCTAATGAAAAACTGTTTTTT. Translation: CASSSDRGANEKLFF.

The rearrangement joins TRBV4-2 to TRBJ2-2; D unresolved. Germline loops: CDR1 LGHNA, CDR2 YNFKEQ. Between the trimmed V and J ends, which lost 0 bases and 5 bases, there was a span of 7 bases. This CDR3 spans 14 amino acids. The CDR3 region has the DNA TGTGCCAGCAGCCAAGATCAAAAGACCGGGGAGCTGTTTTTT. It codes for CASSQDQKTGELFF.

This chain connects TRBV19 to TRBJ1-3; D unresolved. CDR1 is LNHDA, CDR2 SQIVND, per germline (reference sequence). The CDR3 loop spans 17 amino acids. V lost 6 bases and J 0 bases, leaving 18 bases between the germline ends. CDR3 coding DNA: TGTGCCAGTAGCCGACCGGGCCGCGGAATCTCTGGAAACACCATATATTTT. Translated: CASSRPGRGISGNTIYF.

The V call is TRBV5-1, the J call TRBJ1-3, with a tentative D call TRBD1 (5 bases). Per germline, CDR1 SGHRS and CDR2 YFSETQ. V gave up 4 bases and J gave up 0 bases, with 17 bases separating them. The CDR3 has 17 residues. The CDR3 DNA reads TGCGCCAGCAGCGACTGGGACGGCCATAGCTCTGGAAACACCATATATTTT. This gives the protein CASSDWDGHSSGNTIYF.

This clone was detected only once. The rearrangement uses TRBV11-3 and TRBJ2-2; TRBD2 agrees at 10 bases. With V trimmed by 5 bases and J by 4 bases, 10 bases remained unmatched. Germline lookup yields CDR1 SGHNT and CDR2 YENEEA. CDR3 length: 17 amino acids. Here the CDR3 reads CASSPKAGGPSTGELFF. In nucleotides, the CDR3 is TGTGCCAGCAGCCCTAAAGCGGGAGGGCCCAGCACCGGGGAGCTGTTTTTT.

This chain links TRBV5-1 with TRBJ2-5; D not resolved. Germline CDR1 reads SGHRS; CDR2 reads YFSETQ. The CDR3 consists of 13 residues. Trimming removed 0 bases from V and 5 bases from J, with 8 bases in between. CDR3 sequence: CASSLGLWETQYF. Here the CDR3 DNA reads TGCGCCAGCAGCTTGGGACTTTGGGAGACCCAGTACTTC.

The chain combines TRBV5-1 with TRBJ1-5; 7 bases fit TRBD1. The trim removed 5 bases at V and 7 bases at J, leaving 9 bases unmatched. This CDR3 has 14 amino acids. The V gene's germline CDR1 is SGHRS and CDR2 YFSETQ. The CDR3 sequence is CASRAGTAGQPQHF. For the CDR3, the DNA is TGCGCCAGCAGGGCAGGGACAGCCGGACAGCCCCAGCATTTT.

The chain couples TRBV5-1 to TRBJ1-2; 8 bases are a match to TRBD1. After removal of 0 bases from V and 3 bases from J, the junction contained 4 bases not matched to a gene. Per germline, CDR1 SGHRS and CDR2 YFSETQ. The CDR3 extends over 15 amino acids. The CDR3 loop is CASSLVGTGHYGYTF. CDR3 nucleotide sequence: TGCGCCAGCAGCTTGGTGGGGACAGGTCACTATGGCTACACCTTC.

The V gene is TRBV2, the J gene TRBJ2-7; D gene uncertain. The CDR3 is made up of 15 amino acids. Germline V CDR1 and CDR2: SNHLY, FYNNEI. Trimming stripped 3 bases from V and 3 bases from J, with 15 bases between. The CDR3 protein is CASSEFGSFDYEQYF. The CDR3 coding sequence is TGTGCCAGCAGTGAGTTCGGGTCTTTCGACTACGAGCAGTACTTC.

This rearrangement joins TRBV19 to TRBJ1-5, with 8 bases identical to TRBD1. The ends lost 7 bases at V and 6 bases at J; junction bases unmatched: 5. Germline V lookup: CDR1 LNHDA, CDR2 SQIVND (reference sequence). The CDR3 is 13 residues long. The DNA of the CDR3 is TGTGCCAGTAAGACGACAGGGGTTCAGCCCCAGCATTTT. This codes for CASKTTGVQPQHF.

The chain couples TRBV7-9 to TRBJ2-3; TRBD2 aligns across 13 bases. This CDR3 contains 18 residues. Germline-derived CDR1 and CDR2 are SEHNR and FQNEAQ (reference sequence). Trimming took 5 bases from V and 4 from J; bases not matched to a gene: 12. The CDR3 here is CASSQTHSGTSGADTQYF. The CDR3 DNA is TGTGCCAGCAGCCAAACCCATTCAGGGACTAGCGGGGCAGATACGCAGTATTTT.

This rearrangement joins TRBV5-6 to TRBJ1-1; 11 bases match TRBD1. CDR1 and CDR2 from the germline V gene are SGHDT and YYEEEE. CDR3 length: 16 amino acids. With 4 bases clipped from V and 3 bases from J, the junction kept 8 bases outside the gene matches. CDR3 residues: CASSADRGPGDTEAFF. The CDR3 DNA follows: TGTGCCAGCAGCGCGGACAGGGGGCCAGGTGACACTGAAGCTTTCTTT.

This chain uses TRBV5-1 with TRBJ1-2; D call uncertain. The CDR3 spans 14 residues. V was shortened by 0 bases and J by 4 bases, with 10 bases between the two germline ends. Germline V gives CDR1 SGHRS, CDR2 YFSETQ. This CDR3 reads CASSLGQPIYGYTF. CDR3 bases: TGCGCCAGCAGCTTGGGCCAGCCTATCTATGGCTACACCTTC.

The V and J genes are TRBV5-1 and TRBJ1-2, with TRBD1 matching over 7 bases. The CDR3 totals 15 residues. Germline CDR1 reads SGHRS; CDR2 reads YFSETQ. The J segment lost 4 bases and the V segment lost 2 bases, leaving 8 bases of the junction unmatched. DNA of the CDR3: TGCGCCAGCAGCTTCGGGACAGCTACGGCCTATGGCTACACCTTC. The encoded protein is CASSFGTATAYGYTF.

The V gene is TRBV5-6, the J gene TRBJ2-1; 13 bases align to TRBD2. V lost 5 bases to trimming and J lost 8 bases; unmatched junction nucleotides: 4. The CDR3 consists of 14 residues. CDR1 and CDR2 (germline): SGHDT, YYEEEE. The CDR3 sequence: CASSLGLAGDEQFF. The DNA of the CDR3 is TGTGCCAGCAGTCTAGGACTAGCGGGGGATGAGCAGTTCTTC.

The CDR3 DNA reads TGTGCCAGCAGCCCCGGTACAATGACCTACGAGCAGTACTTC. It codes for CASSPGTMTYEQYF. The rearrangement uses TRBV7-9 and TRBJ2-7, with unresolved D. The CDR3 consists of 14 residues. The germline V gene encodes CDR1 SEHNR and CDR2 FQNEAQ (reference sequence). V was pared by 5 bases and J by 2 bases, with 13 bases between.

The CDR3 loop is CASSFGDGETQYF. Here the CDR3 DNA reads TGCGCCAGCAGCTTCGGGGACGGGGAGACCCAGTACTTC. This chain connects TRBV5-1 to TRBJ2-5; D could derive from TRBD1 or TRBD2 (5 bases each). Trimming removed 2 bases from V and 5 bases from J, with 10 bases in between. CDR1 is SGHRS, CDR2 YFSETQ, per germline. The CDR3 has 13 residues.

The chain recombines TRBV5-1 with TRBJ2-7; TRBD1 agrees at 9 bases. Germline V gene lookup returns CDR1 SGHRS and CDR2 YFSETQ. The junction had 4 bases not matched to a gene; V was cut back by 4 bases and J by 2 bases. The CDR3 is 14 amino acids. CDR3 residues: CASSDWDRAYEQYF. Written as DNA, the CDR3 is TGCGCCAGCAGCGACTGGGACAGGGCCTACGAGCAGTACTTC.

V and J are TRBV11-3 and TRBJ2-2; the match to TRBD2 covers 10 bases. The CDR3 has 16 amino acids. J gave up 1 base and V 5 bases, and 4 bases lay outside the gene matches. Germline CDR1 reads SGHNT; CDR2 reads YENEEA. Here the CDR3 reads CASSRRTSGNTGELFF. CDR3 in DNA: TGTGCCAGCAGCCGGCGGACTAGCGGGAACACCGGGGAGCTGTTTTTT. Variable domain in full (rest from reference TRBV11-3 and TRBJ2-2): EAGVVQSPRYKIIEKKQPVAFWCNPISGHNTLYWYLQNLGQGPELLIRYENEEAVDDSQLPKDRFSAERLKGVDSTLKIQPAELGDSAVYLCASSRRTSGNTGELFFGEGSRLTVL.

The chain couples TRBV27 to TRBJ1-5, with TRBD1 matching 8 bases. The CDR3 is 15 residues long. V shed 4 bases and J 6 bases; nucleotides not matched to a gene: 8. CDR1 and CDR2 (germline): MNHEY, SMNVEV (reference sequence). As DNA, the CDR3 is TGTGCCAGCAGTTCCGCAGGACAGGGTAGTCAGCCCCAGCATTTT. This sequence encodes CASSSAGQGSQPQHF.

The chain employs TRBV9 and TRBJ2-2, with D unresolved. From germline, CDR1 is SGDLS and CDR2 YYNGEE. The CDR3 has 13 residues. V was pared by 1 base and J by 3 bases, with 4 bases between. The CDR3 sequence is CASSVLYTGELFF. The DNA for the CDR3 is TGTGCCAGCAGCGTACTATACACCGGGGAGCTGTTTTTT.

A single count supports this clone. V is TRBV7-8 and J is TRBJ2-3, with TRBD2 matching 8 bases. This CDR3 is built from 15 residues. Trimming cost V 2 bases and J 1 base; bases outside gene matches: 2. Germline V gene data show CDR1 as SGHVS and CDR2 as FQNEAQ. DNA for the CDR3: TGTGCCAGCAGCTTAACTAGCGGCCGCACAGATACGCAGTATTTT. Its translation: CASSLTSGRTDTQYF.

V and J are TRBV6-6 and TRBJ2-2; D might be TRBD1 (6 bases). Germline V gives CDR1 MNHNY, CDR2 SVGAGI (reference sequence). V lost 4 bases, J lost 0 bases, and 9 bases lay in between. This CDR3 has 15 residues. The CDR3 sequence: CASSFRTANTGELFF. The CDR3, as DNA: TGTGCCAGCAGTTTCCGGACAGCGAACACCGGGGAGCTGTTTTTT.

V gene TRBV6-1 combines with J gene TRBJ1-1; the D gene is possibly TRBD1 (6 bases). Per germline, CDR1 MNHNS and CDR2 SASEGT. Trimming cost V 6 bases and J 11 bases, with 19 bases left between them. The CDR3 has 13 residues. For the CDR3, the DNA is TGTGCCAGCAGCCCCCCGGGGGCGAGGAGGGCTTTCTTT. This translates into CASSPPGARRAFF.